Presented here are 28 T cell receptor beta chains from one specimen sequenced in a study of cytomegalovirus exposure and HLA in healthy donors. Amplification used 60 Vbeta primers and 13 Jbeta primers. Clones were sequenced by immunoSEQ multiplex PCR, and TCRdb holds only the in-frame ones, with some missing. The data show fewer than 80,000 clones, with under 80% seen just once and 4.5% to 6% held by the top ten. The source material was PBMCs. These TCRs come from a woman aged 25 to 39 in good health and CMV-seronegative.

This sequence joins TRBV7-2 and TRBJ1-1; the match to TRBD1 covers 8 bases. V lost 4 bases, J lost 3 bases, and 4 bases stayed unmatched. The germline CDR1 and CDR2 sequences are SGHTA and FQGNSA. The CDR3 length is 14 residues. CDR3 in amino acids: CASSSQGAYTEAFF. In DNA form, the CDR3 reads TGTGCCAGCAGCTCCCAGGGGGCGTACACTGAAGCTTTCTTT.

The V and J genes are TRBV5-1 and TRBJ2-7; tentative D call: TRBD2 (6 bases). Germline V gene lookup returns CDR1 SGHRS and CDR2 YFSETQ. V lost 2 bases and J 4 bases, leaving 16 bases between the germline ends. There are 15 residues in the CDR3. The CDR3: CASSFSAGSGYEQYF. In DNA, the CDR3 is TGCGCCAGCAGCTTTAGCGCCGGGAGCGGGTACGAGCAGTACTTC.

The genes are TRBV5-4 and TRBJ1-2; TRBD1 matches at 7 bases. CDR1 SGHNT and CDR2 YYREEE come from the germline V gene (reference sequence). There are 14 residues in the CDR3. J lost 5 bases, V lost 4 bases, and 8 bases had no gene match. The CDR3 spells CASSRGAGGYGYTF. The CDR3 nucleotides are TGTGCCAGCAGCAGAGGGGCAGGGGGGTATGGCTACACCTTC.

The rearrangement uses TRBV6-1 and TRBJ2-7; D is ambiguous. The ends were cut back, 4 bases at V and 0 bases at J, with 10 bases in the middle. Germline V gives CDR1 MNHNS, CDR2 SASEGT. This CDR3 has 14 amino acids. The CDR3 DNA sequence: TGTGCCAGCAGTGGAGTCCCTCACTCCTACGAGCAGTACTTC. It translates to CASSGVPHSYEQYF.

V gene TRBV30 combines with J gene TRBJ2-2; 15 positions match TRBD2. Germline-derived CDR1 and CDR2 are GTSNPN and SVGIG (reference sequence). The CDR3 spans 15 residues. J lost 6 bases, V lost 3 bases, and 2 bases had no gene match. In DNA, the CDR3 is TGTGCCTGGAGGGGACTAGCGGGAGGTTCCGGGGAGCTGTTTTTT. This encodes CAWRGLAGGSGELFF.

The chain couples TRBV6-6 to TRBJ2-1; D uncertain. Germline CDR1 and CDR2: MNHNY and SVGAGI (reference sequence). V was trimmed by 0 bases and J by 11 bases, leaving 5 bases between them. This CDR3 has 11 amino acids. The DNA for the CDR3 is TGTGCCAGCAGTTACTCATGGCAGCAGTTCTTC. It specifies CASSYSWQQFF.

The V gene is TRBV4-3, the J gene TRBJ2-5, with TRBD2 matching over 8 bases. CDR3 length: 14 residues. With V trimmed by 4 bases and J by 1 base, 2 bases remained unmatched. In germline, CDR1 is LGHNA, CDR2 YSLEER. DNA for the CDR3: TGCGCCAGCAGCCTCGGGGGGGGCCAAGAGACCCAGTACTTC. It encodes CASSLGGGQETQYF.

This chain uses TRBV27 with TRBJ1-1; no firm D call. The CDR3 has 13 amino acids. The V gene lost 11 bases and the J gene lost 3 bases, with 16 bases spanning the gap. Germline V gene lookup returns CDR1 MNHEY and CDR2 SMNVEV (reference sequence). CDR3 coding DNA: TGTGCCTGCCGGTGGGCAGCGGACACTGAAGCTTTCTTT. Protein: CACRWAADTEAFF.

The chain employs TRBV28 and TRBJ2-7; perhaps TRBD1 as D (6 bases). In germline, CDR1 is MDHEN, CDR2 SYDVKM. CDR3 size: 14 residues. Trimming took 5 bases from V and 3 from J, leaving 14 bases between them. Here the CDR3 DNA reads TGTGCCAGCAGTACTCCAGGGGTGGGCTACGAGCAGTACTTC. This translates into CASSTPGVGYEQYF.

There are a few counts of this clone. This chain connects TRBV18 to TRBJ1-4; 10 nucleotides match TRBD1. The junction had 0 bases not matched to a gene; V was cut back by 3 bases and J by 5 bases. Germline CDR1 reads KGHSH; CDR2 reads LQKENI. The CDR3 loop spans 14 amino acids. DNA of the CDR3: TGTGCCAGCTCACCGGGACAGGGGAATGAAAAACTGTTTTTT. Amino acids: CASSPGQGNEKLFF.

The gene calls are TRBV7-3 and TRBJ2-3, with 7 bases lining up with TRBD2. Trimming cost V 4 bases and J 2 bases; bases outside gene matches: 6. This CDR3 region has 15 residues. Germline V gives CDR1 SGHTA, CDR2 FQGTGA. CDR3 loop: CASSSTSQDTDTQYF. The CDR3 region has the DNA TGTGCCAGCAGCTCGACTAGCCAAGACACAGATACGCAGTATTTT.

The chain couples TRBV10-1 to TRBJ1-5; TRBD1 matches at 7 bases. The CDR3 covers 14 residues. Germline values: CDR1 WNHNN, CDR2 SYGVQD (reference sequence). J was trimmed by 0 bases and V by 6 bases; bases with no gene match: 2. The DNA of the CDR3 is TGCGCCAGCAGAACAGGGGTTAGCAATCAGCCCCAGCATTTT. It codes for CASRTGVSNQPQHF.

The gene calls are TRBV9 and TRBJ2-5, with a weak D call TRBD2 (7 bases). Germline-derived CDR1 and CDR2 are SGDLS and YYNGEE. The CDR3 has 18 residues. The ends were cut back, 0 bases at V and 5 bases at J, with 23 bases in the middle. CDR3 bases: TGTGCCAGCAGCGTAGGGGGGAGGGGGGGGAACTTGCAGGAGACCCAGTACTTC. This encodes CASSVGGRGGNLQETQYF.

The chain joins TRBV7-3 to TRBJ2-1; D uncertain. The V end lost 5 bases, the J end lost 8 bases, and 19 bases lay between the germline ends. This CDR3 is built from 15 residues. Germline V gene sequence: CDR1 SGHTA, CDR2 FQGTGA. CDR3 loop: CASSEQSGALDEQFF. In DNA form, the CDR3 reads TGTGCCAGCAGCGAACAATCGGGTGCCTTGGATGAGCAGTTCTTC. Looking up the rest from reference TRBV7-3 and TRBJ2-1 gives the full variable domain: GAGVSQTPSNKVTEKGKYVELRCDPISGHTALYWYRQSLGQGPEFLIYFQGTGAADDSGLPNDRFFAVRPEGSVSTLKIQRTERGDSAVYLCASSEQSGALDEQFFGPGTRLTVL.

The V gene is TRBV6-4, the J gene TRBJ2-1, with D maybe TRBD2 (6 bases). The germline V gene encodes CDR1 MRHNA and CDR2 SNTAGT. Trimming removed 3 bases at V and 2 bases at J, with 14 bases between. The CDR3 totals 16 residues. In DNA form, the CDR3 reads TGTGCCAGCAGTGATTTTCCCGGGGGTCCCTACAATGAGCAGTTCTTC. Its protein product is CASSDFPGGPYNEQFF.

This clone appeared a few times. The rearrangement links TRBV5-6 to TRBJ1-5, with D unclear. Germline lookup yields CDR1 SGHDT and CDR2 YYEEEE. The length of the CDR3 is 15 residues. The V and J ends lost 1 base and 9 bases respectively, with 17 bases between them. CDR3 in DNA: TGTGCCAGCAGCTTGAGTCCGGGTTCTGGTCGGCCCCAGCATTTT. This gives the protein CASSLSPGSGRPQHF.

This chain connects TRBV9 to TRBJ1-1; weak D call: TRBD1 (6 bases). Between the trimmed V and J ends, which lost 1 base and 7 bases, there was a span of 14 bases. The CDR3 is made up of 14 amino acids. Germline loops: CDR1 SGDLS, CDR2 YYNGEE. This CDR3 is CASSVSQGNGEAFF. Written as DNA, the CDR3 is TGTGCCAGCAGCGTATCTCAGGGGAATGGTGAAGCTTTCTTT.

The CDR3 region has the DNA TGTGCCAGTATTGAGGCAGGGGGTACGCCCGCCTATGGCTACACCTTC. Translating gives CASIEAGGTPAYGYTF. The gene calls are TRBV19 and TRBJ1-2; 7 bases are a match to TRBD1. The CDR3 consists of 16 residues. Germline values: CDR1 LNHDA, CDR2 SQIVND (reference sequence). The J segment lost 4 bases and the V segment lost 7 bases, leaving 15 bases of the junction unmatched.

This chain links TRBV10-3 with TRBJ2-1, with 7 nucleotides matching TRBD2. V lost 3 bases to trimming and J lost 5 bases; unmatched junction nucleotides: 7. The CDR3 totals 15 residues. The germline gives CDR1 ENHRY, CDR2 SYGVKD. The CDR3 sequence is CAISDGSLADNEQFF. In DNA, the CDR3 is TGTGCCATCAGTGATGGGTCCCTAGCGGACAATGAGCAGTTCTTC.

The chain couples TRBV15 to TRBJ2-1; no firm D call. From germline, CDR1 is LNHNV and CDR2 YYDKDF (reference sequence). This CDR3 comprises 15 residues. V was cut by 0 bases and J by 6 bases, with 12 bases left in between. CDR3 loop: CATSREARRSNEQFF. DNA of the CDR3: TGTGCCACCAGCAGAGAAGCTAGAAGGAGCAATGAGCAGTTCTTC. The full variable domain, in which reference TRBV15 and TRBJ2-1 provide the parts outside the CDR3, is DAMVIQNPRYQVTQFGKPVTLSCSQTLNHNVMYWYQQKSSQAPKLLFHYYDKDFNNEADTPDNFQSRRPNTSFCFLDIRSPGLGDTAMYLCATSREARRSNEQFFGPGTRLTVL.

This sequence joins TRBV5-8 and TRBJ1-5; 9 bases agree with TRBD1. Germline assignment: CDR1 SGHTS and CDR2 YDEGEE. V gave up 0 bases and J gave up 6 bases; unmatched junction bases: 4. CDR3 length equals 15 residues. CDR3 protein: CASSLADRGGQPQHF. The CDR3 DNA reads TGTGCCAGCAGCTTGGCGGACAGGGGTGGTCAGCCCCAGCATTTT. Full variable domain (rest looked up from reference TRBV5-8 and TRBJ1-5): EAGVTQSPTHLIKTRGQQATLRCSPISGHTSVYWYQQALGLGLQFLLWYDEGEERNRGNFPPRFSGRQFPNYSSELNVNALELEDSALYLCASSLADRGGQPQHFGDGTRLSIL.

The rearrangement links TRBV7-8 to TRBJ2-3; TRBD2 agrees at 12 bases. The ends lost 5 bases at V and 5 bases at J; junction bases unmatched: 8. This CDR3 spans 16 amino acids. Germline V lookup: CDR1 SGHVS, CDR2 FQNEAQ. The CDR3 DNA is TGTGCCAGCAGCCCCCCGACTAGCGGGAGACTAGATACGCAGTATTTT. Translating it yields CASSPPTSGRLDTQYF. The variable domain in full, with the rest retrieved from reference TRBV7-8 and TRBJ2-3, is GAGVSQSPRYKVAKRGQDVALRCDPISGHVSLFWYQQALGQGPEFLTYFQNEAQLDKSGLPSDRFFAERPEGSVSTLKIQRTQQEDSAVYLCASSPPTSGRLDTQYFGPGTRLTVL.

The chain is built from TRBV5-1 and TRBJ2-3; 7 bases are shared with TRBD2. J lost 0 bases, V lost 4 bases, and 11 bases had no gene match. The germline V gene encodes CDR1 SGHRS and CDR2 YFSETQ. The CDR3 runs to 17 residues. CDR3 in DNA: TGCGCCAGCAGCCCCCCAGGCGGACTAGAAAGCACAGATACGCAGTATTTT. It specifies CASSPPGGLESTDTQYF.

This sequence joins TRBV5-4 and TRBJ2-1; D not certain. Trimming cost V 6 bases and J 0 bases, with 13 bases left between them. CDR3 length: 15 amino acids. Per the germline V gene, CDR1 is SGHNT and CDR2 is YYREEE (reference sequence). The DNA of the CDR3 is TGTGCCAGCATGGATAGCAGAAGCTCCTACAATGAGCAGTTCTTC. Translated: CASMDSRSSYNEQFF. Using reference TRBV5-4 and TRBJ2-1 for the parts outside the CDR3, the full variable domain is ETGVTQSPTHLIKTRGQQVTLRCSSQSGHNTVSWYQQALGQGPQFIFQYYREEENGRGNFPPRFSGLQFPNYSSELNVNALELDDSALYLCASMDSRSSYNEQFFGPGTRLTVL.

This chain joins TRBV2 and TRBJ1-5; no definite D call. Deletions cut 2 bases from V and 4 bases from J, with 9 bases between. CDR1 and CDR2 (germline): SNHLY, FYNNEI. CDR3 length: 14 amino acids. CDR3 sequence reads: CASSESGMNQPQHF. CDR3 in DNA: TGTGCCAGCAGTGAATCCGGGATGAATCAGCCCCAGCATTTT.

The CDR3 bases are TGTGCCAGCAGCGCCCCTGGGCAAACCAATGAGCAGTTCTTC. Amino acid sequence: CASSAPGQTNEQFF. V usage is TRBV13 and J usage is TRBJ2-1; D unresolved. Germline V gene data show CDR1 as PRHDT and CDR2 as FYEKMQ (reference sequence). The CDR3 spans 14 residues. The ends were cut back, 5 bases at V and 6 bases at J, with 14 bases in the middle.

The V call is TRBV18, the J call TRBJ2-4; the match to TRBD2 covers 13 bases. The CDR3 has 15 amino acids. CDR1 and CDR2 from the germline V gene are KGHSH and LQKENI. After removal of 5 bases from V and 6 bases from J, the junction contained 4 bases not matched to a gene. CDR3 amino acids: CASSGTSGAGNIQYF. In DNA, the CDR3 is TGTGCCAGCTCAGGGACTAGCGGGGCCGGAAACATTCAGTACTTC.

V and J are TRBV30 and TRBJ1-2, with 7 bases lining up with TRBD1. The CDR3 is 15 amino acids. In germline, CDR1 is GTSNPN, CDR2 SVGIG (reference sequence). Trimming removed 1 base from V and 3 bases from J; junction bases left unmatched: 8. In DNA form, the CDR3 reads TGTGCCTGGAGTGCAACCGGGGACAGCTACTATGGCTACACCTTC. Its translation is CAWSATGDSYYGYTF.